These 17 T cell receptor beta chains were sequenced from one sample in a study of technical replicates of blood from several donors. Produced via immunoSEQ multiplex PCR; TCRdb's table is partial and in-frame only. The table includes tens of thousands of clones, about nine tenths detected once. The sequenced sample consisted of T cells isolated from PBMCs. Receptors originate from a human donor in good health.

V is TRBV5-1 and J is TRBJ1-4; D is ambiguous. The germline gives CDR1 SGHRS, CDR2 YFSETQ. CDR3 length equals 14 residues. V lost 3 bases, J lost 4 bases, and 10 bases lay in between. The CDR3 loop is CASSSTDYNEKLFF. Here the CDR3 DNA reads TGCGCCAGCAGCTCTACCGATTATAATGAAAAACTGTTTTTT.

The chain joins TRBV9 to TRBJ1-4; D not resolved. CDR1 and CDR2 (germline): SGDLS, YYNGEE. The CDR3 has 13 amino acids. V was clipped by 2 bases and J by 6 bases, with 8 bases between them. CDR3 sequence: CASSVGEYEKLFF. The CDR3 region has the DNA TGTGCCAGCAGCGTCGGGGAGTATGAAAAACTGTTTTTT.

V usage is TRBV28 and J usage is TRBJ1-5; 8 bases align to TRBD1. V trimming: 3 bases; J trimming: 4 bases; junction bases outside the gene matches: 5. Per the germline V gene, CDR1 is MDHEN and CDR2 is SYDVKM. The CDR3 is 15 residues long. The CDR3 DNA sequence: TGTGCCAGCAGTTTCTGGGACAGGCCGAATCAGCCCCAGCATTTT. Its protein is CASSFWDRPNQPQHF. The variable domain in full, with the rest retrieved from reference TRBV28 and TRBJ1-5, is DVKVTQSSRYLVKRTGEKVFLECVQDMDHENMFWYRQDPGLGLRLIYFSYDVKMKEKGDIPEGYSVSREKKERFSLILESASTNQTSMYLCASSFWDRPNQPQHFGDGTRLSIL.

The chain joins TRBV4-2 to TRBJ2-1, with D unresolved. Germline loops: CDR1 LGHNA, CDR2 YNFKEQ. Trimming took 0 bases from V and 2 from J, leaving 14 bases between them. The CDR3 totals 17 residues. The CDR3 is CASSQDLAENPYNEQFF. The DNA of the CDR3 is TGTGCCAGCAGCCAAGATCTGGCGGAGAACCCCTACAATGAGCAGTTCTTC.

The J gene is TRBJ1-1, the V gene TRBV7-6; D is possibly TRBD1 (5 bases). This CDR3 spans 14 amino acids. V lost 1 base and J lost 1, with 7 bases in between. Germline lookup yields CDR1 SGHVS and CDR2 FNYEAQ. The DNA for the CDR3 is TGTGCCAGCAGCTTAGGGGGCTCGAACACTGAAGCTTTCTTT. This sequence encodes CASSLGGSNTEAFF.

This rearrangement joins TRBV10-1 to TRBJ1-1, with 9 bases that match TRBD1. J was trimmed by 4 bases and V by 4 bases; bases with no gene match: 4. CDR3 length: 14 residues. Germline assignment: CDR1 WNHNN and CDR2 SYGVQD (reference sequence). CDR3 DNA sequence: TGCGCCAGCAGTGTTGGGACAGGGACCACTGAAGCTTTCTTT. This encodes CASSVGTGTTEAFF.

The rearrangement joins TRBV15 to TRBJ2-1; D possibly corresponds to TRBD2 (6 bases). Trimming removed 6 bases at V and 3 bases at J, with 12 bases between. Germline lookup yields CDR1 LNHNV and CDR2 YYDKDF (reference sequence). The CDR3 spans 14 residues. The CDR3 region is CATSPGLIYNEQFF. DNA of the CDR3: TGTGCCACCAGTCCGGGACTTATCTACAATGAGCAGTTCTTC.

The genes are TRBV25-1 and TRBJ1-3; possible D gene TRBD1, 6 bases. The ends were cut back, 6 bases at V and 3 bases at J, with 15 bases in the middle. CDR1 is MGHDK and CDR2 is SYGVNS in the germline V gene. The CDR3 sequence is 15 residues long. The CDR3 nucleotides are TGTGCCAGCAGGGGCAGGGGCAGTCTTGGAAACACCATATATTTT. It codes for CASRGRGSLGNTIYF.

In DNA, the CDR3 is TGTGCCAGCAGGAGAAGGACAGGGGGCTTCAATCAGCCCCAGCATTTT. This translates into CASRRRTGGFNQPQHF. This sequence joins TRBV2 and TRBJ1-5; TRBD1 matches at 11 bases. The V gene's germline CDR1 is SNHLY and CDR2 FYNNEI. V shed 6 bases, J shed 3 bases, and the junction held 7 bases outside the gene matches. This CDR3 comprises 16 residues.

The genes are TRBV6-1 and TRBJ2-1; D is unresolved. The CDR3 runs 15 residues. V lost 2 bases and J 5 bases, leaving 13 bases between the germline ends. Germline CDR1 is MNHNS and CDR2 is SASEGT. CDR3 sequence: CASSESRGANNEQFF. CDR3 sequence (DNA): TGTGCCAGCAGTGAAAGTAGAGGCGCGAACAATGAGCAGTTCTTC.

This clone was detected only a few times. The chain is built from TRBV6-5 and TRBJ1-1; D gene uncertain. Germline values: CDR1 MNHEY, CDR2 SVGAGI. Trimming took 2 bases from V and 7 from J, leaving 11 bases between them. CDR3 size: 13 residues. The CDR3 DNA reads TGTGCCAGCAGTTACAACACCGGGAGTGAAGCTTTCTTT. Translated: CASSYNTGSEAFF.

The V and J genes are TRBV6-1 and TRBJ2-7, with TRBD2 identical over 10 bases. From germline, CDR1 is MNHNS and CDR2 SASEGT. The CDR3 is 13 amino acids. The CDR3 sequence: CGGRTSGTYEQYF. CDR3 DNA: TGTGGGGGAAGGACTAGCGGAACGTACGAGCAGTACTTC.

The chain joins TRBV10-1 to TRBJ1-1; perhaps TRBD1 as D (5 bases). Germline loops: CDR1 WNHNN, CDR2 SYGVQD (reference sequence). CDR3 length: 15 residues. The V end lost 2 bases, the J end lost 6 bases, and 16 bases lay between the germline ends. CDR3 region: CASSEAGMKSAEAFF. The CDR3 DNA is TGCGCCAGCAGTGAGGCAGGGATGAAGTCCGCTGAAGCTTTCTTT.

The chain joins TRBV4-1 to TRBJ1-2, with D maybe TRBD1 (6 bases). Germline CDR1 MGHRA, CDR2 YSYEKL. The CDR3 consists of 14 residues. Deletions cut 1 base from V and 8 bases from J, with 14 bases between. The CDR3 coding sequence is TGCGCCAGCAGCCAAGTTACAGGGATTCAAGGCTACACCTTC. This gives the protein CASSQVTGIQGYTF.

Comments on this clone: An end of the junction does not agree with germline; a read error may underlie this. The chain carries TRBV7-7 and TRBJ2-6; D ambiguous. The V gene's germline CDR1 is SSHAT and CDR2 FNYEAQ (reference sequence). The CDR3 has 19 residues. The CDR3 region has the DNA TGTGCTAGCAGCTTAGGAGTGGTGGGTTCTAGCTCTGGGGCCAACGTCCTGACTTTC. It yields the protein CASSLGVVGSSSGANVLTF.

The CDR3 DNA reads TGTGCCAGCAACCCCGGTAGAGCCGGGAGAAAAGGCTACACCTTC. Residues: CASNPGRAGRKGYTF. The V and J genes are TRBV6-5 and TRBJ1-2, with D uncertain. CDR1 is MNHEY, CDR2 SVGAGI, per germline. Trimming left V 7 bases short and J 8 bases short, with 23 bases between. The CDR3 sequence is 15 residues long.

V and J are TRBV7-3 and TRBJ2-1, with D perhaps matching TRBD2 (6 bases). CDR1 is SGHTA, CDR2 FQGTGA, per germline. V lost 3 bases to trimming and J lost 7 bases, with 7 bases between them. The CDR3 has 12 residues. CDR3 bases: TGTGCCAGCAGCTTTCGGGGGAATGAGCAGTTCTTC. Translating gives CASSFRGNEQFF.